This T cell receptor (beta chain) emerged from a study of cytomegalovirus exposure and HLA in healthy donors. In the study overall: When 398 donors were genotyped, 81% of them were found to fall in the Caucasian-associated ancestry cluster.

V lost 5 bases, J lost 3 bases, and 12 bases lay in between. The CDR3 runs to 14 residues. Germline V gives CDR1 SGHTA, CDR2 FQGTGA. This clone was observed once. Its antigen is not known. This PCR relied on a set of 60 Vbeta primers and 13 Jbeta primers. Clones were read by immunoSEQ multiplex PCR, and TCRdb kept only the in-frame ones, dropping some. The sample has about 140,000 clones, roughly four fifths seen once. Findings and caveats of the study: Follow-up analysis later connected one missense variant in DCLRE1C with trimming of TCR beta V- and J-genes. TCR beta sequences numbering more than 15,000 were associated with HLA alleles at 0.05 false discovery rate in a later analysis.

This chain connects TRBV7-3 to TRBJ2-3, with a possible D match to TRBD1 (6 bases). Sequencing input: PBMCs. The source is a young man in good health and CMV-seropositive. This CDR3 reads CASSLRGGTDTQYF. Written as DNA, the CDR3 is TGTGCCAGCAGCCTCAGGGGCGGTACAGATACGCAGTATTTT.